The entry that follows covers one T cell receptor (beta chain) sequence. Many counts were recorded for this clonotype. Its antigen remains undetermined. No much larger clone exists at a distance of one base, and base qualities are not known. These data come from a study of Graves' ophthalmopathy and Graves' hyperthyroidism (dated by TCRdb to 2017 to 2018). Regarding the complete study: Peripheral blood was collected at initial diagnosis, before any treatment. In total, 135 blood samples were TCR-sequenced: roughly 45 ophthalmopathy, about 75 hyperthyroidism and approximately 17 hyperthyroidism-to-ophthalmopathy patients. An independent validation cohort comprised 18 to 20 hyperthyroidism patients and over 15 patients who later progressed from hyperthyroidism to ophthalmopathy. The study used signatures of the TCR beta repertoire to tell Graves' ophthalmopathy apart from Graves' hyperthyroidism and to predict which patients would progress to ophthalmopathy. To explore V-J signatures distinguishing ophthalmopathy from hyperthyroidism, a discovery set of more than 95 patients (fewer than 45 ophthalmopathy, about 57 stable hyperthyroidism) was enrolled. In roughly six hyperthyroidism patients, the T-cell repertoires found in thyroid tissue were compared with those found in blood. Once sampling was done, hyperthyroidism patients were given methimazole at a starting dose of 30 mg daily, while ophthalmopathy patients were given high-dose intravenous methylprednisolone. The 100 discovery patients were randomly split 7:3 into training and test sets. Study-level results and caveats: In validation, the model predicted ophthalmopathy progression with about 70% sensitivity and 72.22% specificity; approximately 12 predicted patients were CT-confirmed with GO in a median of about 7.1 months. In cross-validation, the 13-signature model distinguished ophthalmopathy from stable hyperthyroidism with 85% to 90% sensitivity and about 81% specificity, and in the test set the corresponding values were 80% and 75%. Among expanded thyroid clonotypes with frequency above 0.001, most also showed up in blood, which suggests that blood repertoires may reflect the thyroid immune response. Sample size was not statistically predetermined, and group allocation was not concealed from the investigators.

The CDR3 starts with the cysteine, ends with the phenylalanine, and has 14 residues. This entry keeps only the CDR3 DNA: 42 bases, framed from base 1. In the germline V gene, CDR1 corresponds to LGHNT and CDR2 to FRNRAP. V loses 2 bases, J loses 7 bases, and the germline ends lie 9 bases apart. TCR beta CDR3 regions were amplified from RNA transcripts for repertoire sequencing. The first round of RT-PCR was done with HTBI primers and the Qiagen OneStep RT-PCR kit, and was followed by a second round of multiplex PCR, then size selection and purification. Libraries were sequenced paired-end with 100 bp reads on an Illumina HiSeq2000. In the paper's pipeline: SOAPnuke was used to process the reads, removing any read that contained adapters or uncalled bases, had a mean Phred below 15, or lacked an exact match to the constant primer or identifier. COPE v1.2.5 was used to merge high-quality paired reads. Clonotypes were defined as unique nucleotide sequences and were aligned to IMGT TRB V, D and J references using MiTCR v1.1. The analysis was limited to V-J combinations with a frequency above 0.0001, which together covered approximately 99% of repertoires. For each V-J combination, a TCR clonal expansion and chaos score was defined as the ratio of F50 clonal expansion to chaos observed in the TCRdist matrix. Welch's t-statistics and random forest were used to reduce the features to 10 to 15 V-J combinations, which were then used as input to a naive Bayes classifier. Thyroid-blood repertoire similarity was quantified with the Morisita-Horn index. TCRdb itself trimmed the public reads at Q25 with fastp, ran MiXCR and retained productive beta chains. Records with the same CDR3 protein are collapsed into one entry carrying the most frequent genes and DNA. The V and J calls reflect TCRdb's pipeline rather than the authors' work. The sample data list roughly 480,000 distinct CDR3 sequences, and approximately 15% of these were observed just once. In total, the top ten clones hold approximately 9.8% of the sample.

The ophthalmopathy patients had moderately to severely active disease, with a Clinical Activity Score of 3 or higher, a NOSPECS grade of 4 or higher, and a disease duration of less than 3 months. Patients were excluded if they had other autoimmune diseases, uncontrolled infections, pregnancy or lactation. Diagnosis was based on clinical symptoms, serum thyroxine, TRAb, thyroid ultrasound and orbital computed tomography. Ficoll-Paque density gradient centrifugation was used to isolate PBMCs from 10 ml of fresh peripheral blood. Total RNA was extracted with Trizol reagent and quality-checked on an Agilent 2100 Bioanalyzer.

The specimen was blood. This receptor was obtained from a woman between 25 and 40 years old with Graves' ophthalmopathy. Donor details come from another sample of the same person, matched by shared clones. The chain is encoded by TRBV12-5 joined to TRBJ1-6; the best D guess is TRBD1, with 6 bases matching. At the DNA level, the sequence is TGTGCTAGTGGTTTGACAGGGAGGAATTCACCCCTCCACTTT. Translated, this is CASGLTGRNSPLHF. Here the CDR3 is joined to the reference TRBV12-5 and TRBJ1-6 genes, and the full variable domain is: DARVTQTPRHKVTEMGQEVTMRCQPILGHNTVFWYRQTMMQGLELLAYFRNRAPLDDSGMPKDRFSAEMPDATLATLKIQPSEPRDSAVYFCASGLTGRNSPLHFGNGTRLTVT.